This is a list of T cell receptor beta chains from one sample in a study of CD8 T cells in Susac syndrome. Via MiXCR, TCRdb re-called the immunoSEQ multiplex PCR reads, giving one row per CDR3 protein. This sample carries 75,000 to 100,000 distinct CDR3 sequences, roughly 94% of them seen once, and the ten largest clones take approximately 0.49%. Sequenced material: CD8+ T cells from PBMCs. All receptors come from a human donor with Susac syndrome. Both conserved end residues are part of each CDR3. The D gene is left open where the match is weak. Part of the rows lack a size; the others show once, few, many or a class for expanded clones.

d_call: .
clone_size: once
j_call: TRBJ2-3
v_call: TRBV18
cdr3_aa: CASSRMDYPSTDTQYF
cdr3_nt: TGTGCCAGCTCACGAATGGACTACCCCTCCACAGATACGCAGTATTTT

d_call: TRBD1
clone_size: .
j_call: TRBJ2-7
v_call: TRBV9
cdr3_aa: CASSGERTGSSYEQYF
cdr3_nt: TGTGCCAGCAGCGGAGAGAGGACAGGGAGTTCTTACGAGCAGTACTTC

d_call: .
clone_size: once
j_call: TRBJ1-1
v_call: TRBV7-9
cdr3_aa: CASSLEPEAFF
cdr3_nt: TGTGCCAGCAGCTTAGAACCTGAAGCTTTCTTT

d_call: TRBD2
clone_size: .
j_call: TRBJ2-1
v_call: TRBV29-1
cdr3_aa: CSFSGSLYNEQFF
cdr3_nt: TGCAGCTTTAGCGGGTCACTTTACAATGAGCAGTTCTTC

d_call: .
clone_size: .
j_call: TRBJ2-2
v_call: TRBV29-1
cdr3_aa: CSVVARTGELFF
cdr3_nt: TGCAGCGTTGTCGCCCGCACCGGGGAGCTGTTTTTT

d_call: .
clone_size: .
j_call: TRBJ2-1
v_call: TRBV12-5
cdr3_aa: CASGPSQWAVHNEQFF
cdr3_nt: TGTGCTAGTGGTCCCTCCCAGTGGGCGGTTCACAATGAGCAGTTCTTC

d_call: .
clone_size: .
j_call: TRBJ1-1
v_call: TRBV30
cdr3_aa: CAWSPNLNTEAFF
cdr3_nt: TGTGCCTGGAGTCCGAACCTGAACACTGAAGCTTTCTTT

d_call: .
clone_size: .
j_call: TRBJ1-1
v_call: TRBV3-1
cdr3_aa: CASSQDRLVNTEAFF
cdr3_nt: TGTGCCAGCAGCCAAGATCGTTTGGTGAACACTGAAGCTTTCTTT

d_call: TRBD2
clone_size: .
j_call: TRBJ2-1
v_call: TRBV9
cdr3_aa: CASSDFGRGNEQFF
cdr3_nt: TGTGCCAGCAGCGATTTCGGGAGGGGTAATGAGCAGTTCTTC

d_call: TRBD2
clone_size: .
j_call: TRBJ2-1
v_call: TRBV4-3
cdr3_aa: CASSLERGLLDEQFF
cdr3_nt: TGCGCCAGCAGCCTGGAGCGGGGACTCTTGGATGAGCAGTTCTTC

d_call: .
clone_size: .
j_call: TRBJ2-7
v_call: TRBV4-2
cdr3_aa: CASSQDQASGFEQYF
cdr3_nt: TGTGCCAGCAGCCAAGATCAAGCTTCAGGGTTCGAGCAGTACTTC

d_call: .
clone_size: .
j_call: TRBJ2-2
v_call: TRBV2
cdr3_aa: CASSEVAEGAITGELFF
cdr3_nt: TGTGCCAGCAGTGAAGTTGCGGAGGGGGCGATCACCGGGGAGCTGTTTTTT

d_call: TRBD2
clone_size: .
j_call: TRBJ2-7
v_call: TRBV27
cdr3_aa: CASSPRGGLSYEQYF
cdr3_nt: TGTGCCAGCAGTCCCCGCGGGGGGCTCTCCTACGAGCAGTACTTC

d_call: .
clone_size: .
j_call: TRBJ2-3
v_call: TRBV5-1
cdr3_aa: CASISDPSTDTQYF
cdr3_nt: TGCGCCAGCATCAGCGATCCTAGCACAGATACGCAGTATTTT

d_call: TRBD2
clone_size: .
j_call: TRBJ2-1
v_call: TRBV3-1
cdr3_aa: CASSPTLLADEQFF
cdr3_nt: TGTGCCAGCAGCCCGACTTTACTAGCGGATGAGCAGTTCTTC

d_call: .
clone_size: .
j_call: TRBJ1-1
v_call: TRBV5-6
cdr3_aa: CASSSRRVNTEAFF
cdr3_nt: TGTGCCAGCAGCTCCCGCAGGGTGAACACTGAAGCTTTCTTT

d_call: TRBD1
clone_size: .
j_call: TRBJ2-7
v_call: TRBV19
cdr3_aa: CASSVGTGGFYEQYF
cdr3_nt: TGTGCCAGTAGTGTGGGGACAGGGGGATTCTACGAGCAGTACTTC

d_call: .
clone_size: .
j_call: TRBJ2-1
v_call: TRBV5-6
cdr3_aa: CASSLYAEWDHNEQFF
cdr3_nt: TGTGCCAGCAGCTTGTACGCTGAGTGGGATCACAATGAGCAGTTCTTC

d_call: TRBD1
clone_size: .
j_call: TRBJ1-2
v_call: TRBV7-9
cdr3_aa: CASSSGTGADYGYTF
cdr3_nt: TGTGCCAGCAGCTCCGGGACAGGGGCTGACTATGGCTACACCTTC

d_call: .
clone_size: .
j_call: TRBJ1-1
v_call: TRBV3-1
cdr3_aa: CASSQDPLGMNTEAFF
cdr3_nt: TGTGCCAGCAGCCAAGATCCGTTGGGAATGAACACTGAAGCTTTCTTT

d_call: TRBD2
clone_size: .
j_call: TRBJ2-5
v_call: TRBV27
cdr3_aa: CASSLSQRGPLAQYF
cdr3_nt: TGTGCCAGCAGTTTATCCCAGCGGGGCCCGTTGGCCCAGTACTTC

d_call: TRBD2
clone_size: .
j_call: TRBJ2-3
v_call: TRBV27
cdr3_aa: CASSLSGSSTDTQYF
cdr3_nt: TGTGCCAGCAGTCTTAGCGGGTCTAGCACAGATACGCAGTATTTT

d_call: .
clone_size: .
j_call: TRBJ2-5
v_call: TRBV7-9
cdr3_aa: CASSLPSGPYQETQYF
cdr3_nt: TGTGCCAGCAGCTTACCTTCAGGTCCTTACCAAGAGACCCAGTACTTC

d_call: .
clone_size: .
j_call: TRBJ2-7
v_call: TRBV9
cdr3_aa: CASSASQGSEQYF
cdr3_nt: TGTGCCAGCAGCGCCTCGCAGGGTTCCGAGCAGTACTTC

d_call: .
clone_size: .
j_call: TRBJ2-5
v_call: TRBV30
cdr3_aa: CAWTPPGTRETQYF
cdr3_nt: TGTGCCTGGACCCCCCCAGGGACAAGAGAGACCCAGTACTTC

d_call: .
clone_size: .
j_call: TRBJ2-7
v_call: TRBV15
cdr3_aa: CATSRAPKRDSSYEQYF
cdr3_nt: TGTGCCACCAGCAGGGCACCGAAGCGGGACAGCTCCTACGAGCAGTACTTC

d_call: TRBD2
clone_size: .
j_call: TRBJ2-1
v_call: TRBV29-1
cdr3_aa: CSVPGGAADNEQFF
cdr3_nt: TGCAGCGTCCCGGGGGGAGCGGCAGACAATGAGCAGTTCTTC

d_call: .
clone_size: .
j_call: TRBJ2-7
v_call: TRBV28
cdr3_aa: CASSLSRETSYEQYF
cdr3_nt: TGTGCCAGCAGTTTATCCCGAGAGACCTCCTACGAGCAGTACTTC

d_call: TRBD1
clone_size: .
j_call: TRBJ1-2
v_call: TRBV3-1
cdr3_aa: CASGGTVYGYTF
cdr3_nt: TGTGCCAGCGGAGGGACAGTTTATGGCTACACCTTC

d_call: .
clone_size: .
j_call: TRBJ1-1
v_call: TRBV6-5
cdr3_aa: CASSYSGGNTEAFF
cdr3_nt: TGTGCCAGCAGTTACTCGGGCGGGAACACTGAAGCTTTCTTT

d_call: .
clone_size: once
j_call: TRBJ2-2
v_call: TRBV29-1
cdr3_aa: CSVEEDSANTGELFF
cdr3_nt: TGCAGCGTTGAAGAGGACAGTGCGAACACCGGGGAGCTGTTTTTT

d_call: .
clone_size: .
j_call: TRBJ2-3
v_call: TRBV6-5
cdr3_aa: CASSYSFALDTQYF
cdr3_nt: TGTGCCAGCAGTTACAGTTTCGCCCTAGATACGCAGTATTTT

d_call: TRBD1
clone_size: .
j_call: TRBJ2-2
v_call: TRBV4-1
cdr3_aa: CASSPQGANTGELFF
cdr3_nt: TGCGCCAGCAGCCCACAGGGGGCGAACACCGGGGAGCTGTTTTTT

d_call: TRBD1
clone_size: .
j_call: TRBJ1-2
v_call: TRBV4-1
cdr3_aa: CASSQERTGLNGYTF
cdr3_nt: TGCGCCAGCAGCCAAGAGCGGACAGGCCTCAATGGCTACACCTTC

d_call: .
clone_size: .
j_call: TRBJ2-2
v_call: TRBV12-3/TRBV12-4
cdr3_aa: CASSLGTANTGELFF
cdr3_nt: TGTGCCAGCAGTTTAGGGACCGCGAACACCGGGGAGCTGTTTTTT

d_call: .
clone_size: .
j_call: TRBJ2-6
v_call: TRBV7-8
cdr3_aa: CASSHPPGGMDVLTF
cdr3_nt: TGTGCCAGCAGCCACCCCCCCGGTGGTATGGACGTCCTGACTTTC

d_call: TRBD1
clone_size: .
j_call: TRBJ1-1
v_call: TRBV29-1
cdr3_aa: CSAPDRGHAFF
cdr3_nt: TGCAGCGCTCCGGACAGGGGGCATGCTTTCTTT

d_call: .
clone_size: .
j_call: TRBJ2-3
v_call: TRBV30
cdr3_aa: CAWNADISTDTQYF
cdr3_nt: TGTGCCTGGAACGCAGACATAAGCACAGATACGCAGTATTTT

d_call: .
clone_size: .
j_call: TRBJ1-5
v_call: TRBV19
cdr3_aa: CASSAALNQPQHF
cdr3_nt: TGTGCCAGTAGTGCGGCACTTAATCAGCCCCAGCATTTT

d_call: .
clone_size: .
j_call: TRBJ2-7
v_call: TRBV11-2
cdr3_aa: CASSLVEPPEYEQYF
cdr3_nt: TGTGCCAGCAGCTTAGTTGAGCCCCCCGAGTACGAGCAGTACTTC

d_call: .
clone_size: .
j_call: TRBJ2-3
v_call: TRBV4-1
cdr3_aa: CASSQGEDTQYF
cdr3_nt: TGCGCCAGCAGCCAAGGAGAAGATACGCAGTATTTT

d_call: .
clone_size: .
j_call: TRBJ2-1
v_call: TRBV12-3/TRBV12-4
cdr3_aa: CASTPVVRSSYNEQFF
cdr3_nt: TGTGCCAGCACCCCCGTGGTCAGGAGCTCCTACAATGAGCAGTTCTTC

d_call: .
clone_size: .
j_call: TRBJ1-1
v_call: TRBV4-1
cdr3_aa: CASSQVDSPLDTEAFF
cdr3_nt: TGCGCCAGCAGCCAAGTTGACTCCCCTTTAGACACTGAAGCTTTCTTT

d_call: .
clone_size: .
j_call: TRBJ2-7
v_call: TRBV28
cdr3_aa: CASSPNGEQYF
cdr3_nt: TGTGCCAGCAGCCCCAACGGGGAGCAGTACTTC

d_call: TRBD2
clone_size: .
j_call: TRBJ2-3
v_call: TRBV27
cdr3_aa: CASGLAGGTTDTQYF
cdr3_nt: TGTGCCAGCGGATTAGCGGGAGGCACCACAGATACGCAGTATTTT

d_call: TRBD1
clone_size: .
j_call: TRBJ2-7
v_call: TRBV30
cdr3_aa: CAWLGTGGEQYF
cdr3_nt: TGTGCCTGGTTGGGGACAGGGGGCGAGCAGTACTTC

d_call: .
clone_size: .
j_call: TRBJ1-1
v_call: TRBV9
cdr3_aa: CASRPGRMNTEAFF
cdr3_nt: TGTGCCTCAAGGCCGGGCAGGATGAACACTGAAGCTTTCTTT

d_call: TRBD1
clone_size: .
j_call: TRBJ1-2
v_call: TRBV7-9
cdr3_aa: CASSSGRTGINYGYTF
cdr3_nt: TGTGCCAGCAGTTCAGGTCGGACAGGTATTAACTATGGCTACACCTTC

d_call: TRBD1
clone_size: .
j_call: TRBJ2-7
v_call: TRBV29-1
cdr3_aa: CSVAGGYEQYF
cdr3_nt: TGCAGCGTTGCAGGGGGATACGAGCAGTACTTC

d_call: .
clone_size: .
j_call: TRBJ2-5
v_call: TRBV7-9
cdr3_aa: CASSNTGRETQYF
cdr3_nt: TGTGCCAGCAGCAATACAGGGCGCGAGACCCAGTACTTC

d_call: .
clone_size: .
j_call: TRBJ2-7
v_call: TRBV7-6
cdr3_aa: CASSLALWRSDGEQYF
cdr3_nt: TGTGCCAGCAGCTTAGCGCTGTGGCGCTCAGACGGGGAGCAGTACTTC

d_call: TRBD2
clone_size: .
j_call: TRBJ2-3
v_call: TRBV29-1
cdr3_aa: CSHRRLASPDTQYF
cdr3_nt: TGCAGCCACCGGCGACTAGCGTCTCCAGATACGCAGTATTTT

d_call: TRBD2
clone_size: .
j_call: TRBJ2-1
v_call: TRBV14
cdr3_aa: CASRPKAGGDNEQFF
cdr3_nt: TGTGCCAGCAGACCTAAAGCGGGAGGGGACAATGAGCAGTTCTTC

d_call: .
clone_size: .
j_call: TRBJ2-3
v_call: TRBV7-2
cdr3_aa: CASSLEAAGEDTQYF
cdr3_nt: TGTGCCAGCAGTCTAGAGGCGGCGGGTGAAGATACGCAGTATTTT

d_call: TRBD2
clone_size: .
j_call: TRBJ2-1
v_call: TRBV29-1
cdr3_aa: CSVGPGLAEYNEQFF
cdr3_nt: TGCAGCGTTGGTCCGGGACTAGCGGAGTACAATGAGCAGTTCTTC

d_call: .
clone_size: .
j_call: TRBJ2-7
v_call: TRBV15
cdr3_aa: CATGEADSYEQYF
cdr3_nt: TGTGCCACCGGCGAGGCGGATTCCTACGAGCAGTACTTC

d_call: TRBD1
clone_size: .
j_call: TRBJ2-7
v_call: TRBV29-1
cdr3_aa: CSVEDGTGGGEQYF
cdr3_nt: TGCAGCGTTGAAGACGGGACAGGGGGTGGAGAGCAGTACTTC

d_call: .
clone_size: .
j_call: TRBJ2-3
v_call: TRBV19
cdr3_aa: CASSTTPSTIADTQYF
cdr3_nt: TGTGCCAGTAGCACGACACCCTCCACTATTGCAGATACGCAGTATTTT